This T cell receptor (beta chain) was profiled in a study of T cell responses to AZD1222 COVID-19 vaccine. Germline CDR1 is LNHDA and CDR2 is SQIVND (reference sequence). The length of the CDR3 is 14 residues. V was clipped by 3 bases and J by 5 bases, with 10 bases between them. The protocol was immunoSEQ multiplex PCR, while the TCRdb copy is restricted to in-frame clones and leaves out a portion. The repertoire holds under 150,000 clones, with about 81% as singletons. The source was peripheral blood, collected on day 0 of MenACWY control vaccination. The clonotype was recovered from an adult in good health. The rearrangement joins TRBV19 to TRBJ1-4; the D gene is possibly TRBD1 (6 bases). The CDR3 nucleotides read TGTGCCAGTAGTATTGACAGGATAAATGAAAAACTGTTTTTT. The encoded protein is CASSIDRINEKLFF. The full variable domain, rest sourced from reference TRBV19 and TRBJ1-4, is DGGITQSPKYLFRKEGQNVTLSCEQNLNHDAMYWYRQDPGQGLRLIYYSQIVNDFQKGDIAEGYSVSREKKESFPLTVTSAQKNPTAFYLCASSIDRINEKLFFGSGTQLSVL.